These 16 T cell receptor beta chains were sequenced from one sample in a study of radiation and T cells in renal cell carcinoma. Time point in this sample: baseline pretreatment blood. Treatment noted: 15 Gy SBRT to primary tumor, nephrectomy 4 weeks later. Profiled with immunoSEQ multiplex PCR; TCRdb holds only in-frame clones, not every one. The table shows approximately 51,000 clones, with roughly 80% occurring only once. The sample consisted of blood, taken from a patient whose treatment included radiotherapy and nephrectomy. The receptors come from a woman between 70 and 85 years old with renal cell carcinoma.

The CDR3 DNA reads TGCGCCAGCAGCCAGGGACTAGCGGGGGGGCTCACCTCCTACGAGCAGTACTTC. It encodes CASSQGLAGGLTSYEQYF. The genes are TRBV5-1 and TRBJ2-7; TRBD2 agrees at 16 bases. V trimming: 4 bases; J trimming: 0 bases; junction bases outside the gene matches: 7. CDR3 size: 18 residues. The germline V gene has CDR1 SGHRS and CDR2 YFSETQ. Variable domain in full (rest from reference TRBV5-1 and TRBJ2-7): KAGVTQTPRYLIKTRGQQVTLSCSPISGHRSVSWYQQTPGQGLQFLFEYFSETQRNKGNFPGRFSGRQFSNSRSEMNVSTLELGDSALYLCASSQGLAGGLTSYEQYFGPGTRLTVT.

The rearrangement uses TRBV4-2 and TRBJ2-7, with 11 bases identical to TRBD2. Losses at the gene ends were 5 bases for V and 6 bases for J; bases not matched to a gene: 9. CDR1 and CDR2 from the germline V gene are LGHNA and YNFKEQ. CDR3 length equals 15 residues. The CDR3 DNA is TGTGCCAGCAGCGTCGAACTAGCGGGGGATAGCGAGCAGTACTTC. This translates into CASSVELAGDSEQYF.

CDR3 in DNA: TGTGCCAGCAGGGCCGGGACAGGGCCTATTTGGGAGCAGTACTTC. Translated: CASRAGTGPIWEQYF. The V gene is TRBV2, the J gene TRBJ2-7, with 9 bases that match TRBD1. The CDR3 consists of 15 residues. J was trimmed by 7 bases and V by 6 bases; bases with no gene match: 13. CDR1 is SNHLY, CDR2 FYNNEI, per germline.

The gene calls are TRBV7-2 and TRBJ2-5, with 12 bases that match TRBD2. Trimming took 2 bases from V and 5 from J; bases not matched to a gene: 6. Germline values: CDR1 SGHTA, CDR2 FQGNSA. The length of the CDR3 is 16 residues. This CDR3 is CASSLRLAGVGETQYF. Written as DNA, the CDR3 is TGTGCCAGCAGCTTAAGACTAGCGGGAGTCGGGGAGACCCAGTACTTC.

The chain joins TRBV7-8 to TRBJ1-2; D call uncertain. Germline CDR1 is SGHVS and CDR2 is FQNEAQ. V lost 5 bases, J lost 1 base, and 8 bases lay in between. The CDR3 sequence is 13 residues long. The CDR3 protein is CASSPDVNYGYTF. The DNA of the CDR3 is TGTGCCAGCAGCCCCGACGTTAACTATGGCTACACCTTC.

This clone was observed a single time. The CDR3 coding sequence is TGTGCCACCAGCACAACCACAGGGGGCTCCTACAATGAGCAGTTCTTC. Protein product: CATSTTTGGSYNEQFF. The chain recombines TRBV15 with TRBJ2-1; 8 bases are a match to TRBD1. V dropped 4 bases and J dropped 0; count of bases not matched to a gene: 5. The CDR3 sequence is 16 residues long. The germline V gene encodes CDR1 LNHNV and CDR2 YYDKDF (reference sequence).

A word on this clone: This same CDR3 is encoded by further DNA sequences in the sample. The rearrangement links TRBV10-3 to TRBJ2-5, with 7 bases matching TRBD1. The CDR3 runs 12 residues. CDR1 is ENHRY and CDR2 is SYGVKD in the germline V gene. J gave up 3 bases and V 6 bases, and 1 base lay outside the gene matches. The CDR3: CAISGQEETQYF. The DNA of the CDR3 is TGTGCCATCAGCGGACAGGAAGAGACCCAGTACTTC.

The J gene is TRBJ1-4, the V gene TRBV2; 8 nucleotides align to TRBD1. The V gene end was trimmed by 5 bases and the J gene end by 7 bases; junction bases not matched to a gene: 9. Germline V gives CDR1 SNHLY, CDR2 FYNNEI. The CDR3 length is 15 residues. CDR3 sequence (DNA): TGTGCCAGCAGTACCCGGACAGGGTTTGGTGAAAAACTGTTTTTT. Protein: CASSTRTGFGEKLFF. The full variable domain, completed using reference TRBV2 and TRBJ1-4, is EPEVTQTPSHQVTQMGQEVILRCVPISNHLYFYWYRQILGQKVEFLVSFYNNEISEKSEIFDDQFSVERPDGSNFTLKIRSTKLEDSAMYFCASSTRTGFGEKLFFGSGTQLSVL.

The chain combines TRBV19 with TRBJ2-3; unclear D gene. Germline assignment: CDR1 LNHDA and CDR2 SQIVND (reference sequence). V lost 3 bases and J lost 5, with 3 bases in between. The CDR3 has 11 residues. In nucleotides, the CDR3 is TGTGCCAGTAGTATCAGAGATACGCAGTATTTT. Amino acids: CASSIRDTQYF.

This chain connects TRBV6-5 to TRBJ2-4; D is perhaps TRBD2 (6 bases). The CDR3 is 15 residues long. V shed 0 bases and J shed 5 bases, with 11 bases lying between them. The V gene's germline CDR1 is MNHEY and CDR2 SVGAGI. CDR3 in amino acids: CASSYSWDSENIQYF. In DNA form, the CDR3 reads TGTGCCAGCAGTTACTCATGGGACTCAGAAAACATTCAGTACTTC.

V gene TRBV5-1 combines with J gene TRBJ2-4; D gene ambiguous. The CDR3 spans 15 residues. V dropped 4 bases and J dropped 3 bases, with 14 bases sitting between them. CDR1 is SGHRS, CDR2 YFSETQ, per germline. In DNA form, the CDR3 reads TGCGCCAGCAGCCCAACTCCGGTTGGCAAAAACATTCAGTACTTC. Translated: CASSPTPVGKNIQYF. Drawing the rest from reference TRBV5-1 and TRBJ2-4, the complete variable domain is KAGVTQTPRYLIKTRGQQVTLSCSPISGHRSVSWYQQTPGQGLQFLFEYFSETQRNKGNFPGRFSGRQFSNSRSEMNVSTLELGDSALYLCASSPTPVGKNIQYFGAGTRLSVL.

This chain joins TRBV6-5 and TRBJ1-1; TRBD1 might be the D (5 bases). This CDR3 is 14 amino acids long. CDR1 is MNHEY, CDR2 SVGAGI, per germline. Trimming left V 5 bases short and J 2 bases short, with 12 bases between. The DNA for the CDR3 is TGTGCCAGCAGTACGTACCGGGGCAACACTGAAGCTTTCTTT. Translating it yields CASSTYRGNTEAFF.

The chain combines TRBV5-1 with TRBJ2-7; either TRBD1 or TRBD2 may fit D (5 bases each). The CDR3 has 15 residues. V was pared by 0 bases and J by 2 bases, with 12 bases between. The germline V gene encodes CDR1 SGHRS and CDR2 YFSETQ. CDR3 sequence (DNA): TGCGCCAGCAGCTTGGTTGCAGGGAGCACCTACGAGCAGTACTTC. Amino acid sequence: CASSLVAGSTYEQYF.

This clone has more than one count but fewer than ten. The CDR3 protein is CASSSEVRGRSYNEQFF. CDR3 DNA sequence: TGTGCCAGCAGCTCAGAGGTCAGGGGCCGCTCCTACAATGAGCAGTTCTTC. The chain has TRBV5-8 and TRBJ2-1, with D possibly TRBD1 on 6 matching bases. The CDR3 is made up of 17 amino acids. Germline lookup yields CDR1 SGHTS and CDR2 YDEGEE. Deletions cut 3 bases from V and 0 bases from J, with 16 bases between.

The chain couples TRBV7-2 to TRBJ1-4; TRBD1 aligns across 7 bases. Per germline, CDR1 SGHTA and CDR2 FQGNSA. The junction had 18 bases not matched to a gene; V was cut back by 4 bases and J by 7 bases. CDR3 length: 18 residues. CDR3 sequence reads: CASSSQRGRLTSSEKLFF. The CDR3 DNA follows: TGTGCCAGCAGCTCGCAAAGGGGGCGCCTAACCTCTAGTGAAAAACTGTTTTTT.

J is TRBJ2-1 and V is TRBV27; 13 bases align to TRBD2. Germline V gene lookup returns CDR1 MNHEY and CDR2 SMNVEV (reference sequence). V lost 2 bases and J lost 7; bases outside the gene matches: 5. CDR3 size: 16 residues. The CDR3 DNA is TGTGCCAGCAGTTTAACGGGACTAGCGGGAATAAATGAGCAGTTCTTC. This encodes CASSLTGLAGINEQFF.